One and the same sample provided the 14 T cell receptor beta chains below, sequenced in a study of blood T cell repertoires in COVID-19. Some clones are missing from TCRdb's copy, which holds only in-frame ones; the method was immunoSEQ multiplex PCR. The sample contains 280,000 or so clones, 85% of which appear only once. Sequencing used PBMCs or T cells enriched from blood (not recorded which). Every receptor here comes from a woman aged 45-60 years who had recovered from COVID-19.

The V gene is TRBV27, the J gene TRBJ2-3; D possibly corresponds to TRBD1 (6 bases). Germline CDR1 MNHEY, CDR2 SMNVEV (reference sequence). CDR3 length equals 17 residues. Trimming stripped 3 bases from V and 2 bases from J, with 18 bases between. CDR3: CASSFSGTRPVTDTQYF. CDR3 bases: TGTGCCAGCAGTTTTTCCGGGACACGACCTGTCACAGATACGCAGTATTTT.

The chain joins TRBV30 to TRBJ1-2, with D tentatively TRBD1 (5 bases). V dropped 0 bases and J dropped 4 bases, with 9 bases sitting between them. The CDR3 is 13 amino acids. Germline lookup yields CDR1 GTSNPN and CDR2 SVGIG (reference sequence). The CDR3 coding sequence is TGTGCCTGGAGTGTACGCAGGGTCTATGGCTACACCTTC. This sequence encodes CAWSVRRVYGYTF.

This chain connects TRBV5-4 to TRBJ2-5; 9 bases line up with TRBD1. V was clipped by 4 bases and J by 7 bases; unmatched bases: 14. The germline V gene encodes CDR1 SGHNT and CDR2 YYREEE (reference sequence). The CDR3 sequence is 16 residues long. CDR3 sequence: CASSGGTGTFYGTQYF. Here the CDR3 DNA reads TGTGCCAGCAGCGGCGGGACAGGGACCTTCTATGGGACCCAGTACTTC.

V is TRBV28 and J is TRBJ1-2; D unresolved. The CDR3 spans 12 residues. From germline, CDR1 is MDHEN and CDR2 SYDVKM. V lost 8 bases, J lost 2 bases, and 9 bases lay in between. For the CDR3, the DNA is TGTGCCAGCGAAAGGAGAAACTATGGCTACACCTTC. The encoded protein is CASERRNYGYTF.

The chain combines TRBV7-8 with TRBJ2-1; 13 nucleotides line up with TRBD2. This CDR3 has 18 amino acids. V lost 6 bases, J lost 4 bases, and 12 bases stayed unmatched. Germline CDR1 SGHVS, CDR2 FQNEAQ. In DNA form, the CDR3 reads TGTGCCAGCAGAGCTAATAGGACTAGCGGGGGAAGATACAATGAGCAGTTCTTC. This encodes CASRANRTSGGRYNEQFF.

The chain employs TRBV7-3 and TRBJ2-2, with TRBD1 as a possible D gene (6 bases). Trimming removed 5 bases from V and 6 bases from J, with 19 bases in between. The length of the CDR3 is 16 residues. The germline gives CDR1 SGHTA, CDR2 FQGTGA. CDR3 sequence: CASSTTGSLFPGELFF. Written as DNA, the CDR3 is TGTGCCAGCAGCACAACAGGGTCACTCTTTCCCGGGGAGCTGTTTTTT. The variable domain in full, completed from reference TRBV7-3 and TRBJ2-2, reads GAGVSQTPSNKVTEKGKYVELRCDPISGHTALYWYRQSLGQGPEFLIYFQGTGAADDSGLPNDRFFAVRPEGSVSTLKIQRTERGDSAVYLCASSTTGSLFPGELFFGEGSRLTVL.

The rearrangement joins TRBV4-3 to TRBJ1-2; 8 nucleotides line up with TRBD1. V lost 3 bases to trimming and J lost 4 bases; unmatched junction nucleotides: 4. The CDR3 runs 14 residues. CDR1 is LGHNA, CDR2 YSLEER, per germline. The CDR3 here is CASSQDRASYGYTF. CDR3 in DNA: TGCGCCAGCAGCCAGGACAGGGCAAGCTATGGCTACACCTTC.

The genes are TRBV18 and TRBJ1-1; 7 nucleotides align to TRBD1. Germline CDR1 and CDR2: KGHSH and LQKENI. Trimming took 3 bases from V and 5 from J; bases not matched to a gene: 6. The CDR3 spans 14 residues. CDR3 bases: TGTGCCAGCTCACCCACAGGGGTGGAGACTGAAGCTTTCTTT. The encoded protein is CASSPTGVETEAFF. The whole variable domain, remainder taken from reference TRBV18 and TRBJ1-1, is NAGVMQNPRHLVRRRGQEARLRCSPMKGHSHVYWYRQLPEEGLKFMVYLQKENIIDESGMPKERFSAEFPKEGPSILRIQQVVRGDSAAYFCASSPTGVETEAFFGQGTRLTVV.

The chain has TRBV19 and TRBJ1-6, with TRBD1 as a possible D gene (6 bases). V lost 1 base, J lost 6 bases, and 10 bases lay in between. The CDR3 contains 15 residues. CDR1 is LNHDA, CDR2 SQIVND, per germline (reference sequence). CDR3 in DNA: TGTGCCAGTAGTATAGTTGTCAGGGGTAATTCACCCCTCCACTTT. Amino acids: CASSIVVRGNSPLHF.

The CDR3 sequence is CASREAHEQYF. The DNA of the CDR3 is TGCGCCAGCCGAGAGGCCCACGAGCAGTACTTC. This chain uses TRBV5-1 with TRBJ2-7, with D unclear. CDR1 is SGHRS and CDR2 is YFSETQ in the germline V gene. CDR3 length: 11 residues. V gave up 7 bases and J gave up 5 bases, with 10 bases separating them.

The rearrangement uses TRBV19 and TRBJ2-7; 9 nucleotides agree with TRBD1. The germline V gene encodes CDR1 LNHDA and CDR2 SQIVND (reference sequence). The CDR3 totals 15 residues. V was pared by 3 bases and J by 4 bases, with 7 bases of the junction left unmatched. The CDR3 sequence is CASSISGQGLYEQYF. In DNA, the CDR3 is TGTGCCAGTAGTATCTCGGGACAGGGTCTTTACGAGCAGTACTTC.

The chain recombines TRBV6-6 with TRBJ2-7; 7 nucleotides agree with TRBD1. The germline gives CDR1 MNHNY, CDR2 SVGAGI (reference sequence). V lost 5 bases and J lost 3; bases outside the gene matches: 7. The CDR3 sequence is 14 residues long. Written as DNA, the CDR3 is TGTGCCAGCAGTAGAGGACAGGAAAACTACGAGCAGTACTTC. It yields the protein CASSRGQENYEQYF.

The rearrangement joins TRBV7-8 to TRBJ1-5; D gene ambiguous. Trimming took 5 bases from V and 3 from J, leaving 14 bases between them. Germline V gives CDR1 SGHVS, CDR2 FQNEAQ. CDR3 size: 15 residues. CDR3 amino acids: CASSPVAANNQPQHF. For the CDR3, the DNA is TGTGCCAGCAGCCCCGTTGCGGCGAACAATCAGCCCCAGCATTTT.

The chain joins TRBV4-1 to TRBJ1-6; D unresolved. The CDR3 runs 16 residues. V dropped 0 bases and J dropped 7 bases, with 13 bases sitting between them. The germline V gene encodes CDR1 MGHRA and CDR2 YSYEKL. This CDR3 is CASSQDLWQVNSPLHF. As DNA, the CDR3 is TGCGCCAGCAGCCAAGACCTGTGGCAGGTGAATTCACCCCTCCACTTT.